The source of this T cell receptor beta chain is a study of T cell responses to AZD1222 COVID-19 vaccine. The study, taken as a whole, reports: Across spike, vaccine-associated CD4 TCRs were found, dominant at 160-218 and 743-854.

Germline loops: CDR1 KGHDR, CDR2 SFDVKD. V lost 6 bases and J 4 bases, leaving 3 bases between the germline ends. The CDR3 loop spans 12 amino acids. Some clones are missing from TCRdb's copy, which holds only in-frame ones; the method was immunoSEQ multiplex PCR. The repertoire has 150,000 to 200,000 clones, about nine tenths of them found once; the top ten carry more than 4%. In the case of this clone: Its matching antigen is unknown.

The material sequenced was peripheral blood, taken 28 days after the second dose of the MenACWY control vaccine. The source is an adult who received the MenACWY meningococcal vaccine as a control. The chain is built from TRBV24-1 and TRBJ2-6; D remains unclear. The CDR3 nucleotides read TGTGCCACCAGTTCAGGGGCCAACGTCCTGACTTTC. The encoded protein is CATSSGANVLTF.